Presented here are 9 T cell receptor beta chains from one specimen sequenced in a study of CD8 T cells in Susac syndrome. Random hexamers were used to reverse transcribe roughly 0.45 to 1 ug of RNA. TCRdb re-analysed the immunoSEQ multiplex PCR reads in MiXCR, keeping a single row per CDR3 protein. The sample includes around 200,000 distinct CDR3 sequences, approximately 94% seen only once; the top ten take about 0.093%. What was sequenced was CD4+ T cells from PBMCs. These TCRs come from a human donor with multiple sclerosis.

Here the CDR3 DNA reads TGTGCCAGCAGCTCCTCCACAGGGGATTATGGCTACACCTTC. This sequence encodes CASSSSTGDYGYTF. The rearrangement joins TRBV5-4 to TRBJ1-2, with 7 bases matching TRBD1. The CDR3 length is 14 residues. CDR1 SGHNT and CDR2 YYREEE come from the germline V gene (reference sequence). V dropped 3 bases and J dropped 5; count of bases not matched to a gene: 7.

The chain employs TRBV7-2 and TRBJ1-5; D uncertain. Germline assignment: CDR1 SGHTA and CDR2 FQGNSA. This CDR3 has 14 residues. The V and J ends lost 3 bases and 2 bases respectively, with 8 bases between them. The CDR3 DNA follows: TGTGCCAGCAGCTTCCCGTCTCGCAATCAGCCCCAGCATTTT. Its protein product is CASSFPSRNQPQHF.

A few counts support this clonotype. This sequence joins TRBV6-1 and TRBJ2-3, with 8 positions matching TRBD2. Looked up from germline, CDR1 is MNHNS and CDR2 is SASEGT. Trimming removed 4 bases from V and 0 bases from J; junction bases left unmatched: 6. The CDR3 sequence is 16 residues long. CDR3 sequence: CASSAQRGFSTDTQYF. The CDR3 DNA follows: TGTGCCAGCAGTGCCCAGCGGGGGTTCAGCACAGATACGCAGTATTTT.

V and J are TRBV7-8 and TRBJ1-2; D is unclear. Germline V gene lookup returns CDR1 SGHVS and CDR2 FQNEAQ. The CDR3 runs 13 residues. Trimming removed 5 bases from V and 6 bases from J, with 13 bases in between. CDR3 nucleotides: TGTGCCAGCAGCCCACGCCGAATTCATGGCTACACCTTC. Residues: CASSPRRIHGYTF.

The chain couples TRBV6-5 to TRBJ1-1; D unresolved. The CDR3 loop spans 13 amino acids. Germline assignment: CDR1 MNHEY and CDR2 SVGAGI. Trimming cost V 4 bases and J 2 bases, with 8 bases left between them. The CDR3 is CASSFRRNTEAFF. The CDR3 coding sequence is TGTGCCAGCAGTTTCAGGAGAAACACTGAAGCTTTCTTT.

The rearrangement joins TRBV7-6 to TRBJ2-1; D is uncertain. CDR1 and CDR2 (germline): SGHVS, FNYEAQ. The V gene lost 5 bases and the J gene lost 9 bases, with 11 bases spanning the gap. This CDR3 contains 12 residues. The CDR3 protein is CASSPTYGEQFF. The CDR3 DNA follows: TGTGCCAGCAGCCCCACGTACGGTGAGCAGTTCTTC.

The V and J genes are TRBV28 and TRBJ2-7; the D gene is possibly TRBD1 (6 bases). CDR1 MDHEN and CDR2 SYDVKM come from the germline V gene. Trimming took 6 bases from V and 12 from J, leaving 21 bases between them. The CDR3 runs to 13 residues. The CDR3 reads CASSPQWGPSPYF. CDR3 nucleotides: TGTGCCAGCAGCCCCCAGTGGGGGCCGAGCCCGTACTTC.

The chain joins TRBV29-1 to TRBJ2-1; D may be TRBD1 or TRBD2 (6 bases each). The CDR3 totals 15 residues. Trimming shortened V by 1 base and J by 3 bases, and 13 bases separated the two germline ends. Germline lookup yields CDR1 SQVTM and CDR2 ANQGSEA. The CDR3 DNA is TGCAGCGTTGAAGGTACCGGGGGCAACTACAATGAGCAGTTCTTC. Translating gives CSVEGTGGNYNEQFF.

This chain links TRBV6-5 with TRBJ2-4; 7 positions match TRBD1. In germline, CDR1 is MNHEY, CDR2 SVGAGI. The CDR3 is made up of 14 amino acids. With V trimmed by 6 bases and J by 6 bases, 8 bases remained unmatched. CDR3 sequence: CASSNDRDLNIQYF. In DNA form, the CDR3 reads TGTGCCAGCAGCAACGACAGGGATTTAAACATTCAGTACTTC.